A selection of T cell receptor beta chains follows, all from one sample in a study of CD8 T cells in ankylosing spondylitis. TCRdb itself ran the 5' RACE reads through MiXCR, one entry per CDR3 protein. The sample carries roughly 220,000 distinct CDR3 sequences, approximately 20% recorded once. Sequencing input: blood, either unsorted or a sorted T cell fraction (not recorded which). The receptors here all came from a male donor with ankylosing spondylitis. Both conserved end residues are part of each CDR3. A D gene is named only where the DNA matches it firmly. Some rows have no size entry. The others give once, few or many, or a class for an expanded clone.

j_call	clone_size	v_call	cdr3_length	d_call	cdr3_nt	cdr3_aa
TRBJ1-1	few	TRBV12-3/TRBV12-4	15	.	TGTGCCAGCAGCGCCACAGGGACCGGACGGACTGAAGCTTTCTTT	CASSATGTGRTEAFF
TRBJ1-1	many	TRBV12-3/TRBV12-4	14	.	TGTGCCAGCAGTGCCGGAGGTCCCACGTCTGAAGCTTTCTTT	CASSAGGPTSEAFF
TRBJ2-7	few	TRBV25-1	13	TRBD2	TGTGCCACTTCTGGGGAGGGGCCCTACGAGCAGTACTTC	CATSGEGPYEQYF
TRBJ1-3	.	TRBV6-1	16	.	TGTGCCAGCAGTGAGCTGTTAGGGGACTCTGGAAACACCATATATTTT	CASSELLGDSGNTIYF
TRBJ2-5	.	TRBV7-9	15	TRBD1	TGTGCCAGCAGAGGGACAGGGAATTTTTGGGAGACCCAGTACTTC	CASRGTGNFWETQYF
TRBJ1-2	once	TRBV5-6	15	TRBD1	TGTGCCAGCAGCTGGGGGACAGGGCCGAACTATGGCTACACCTTC	CASSWGTGPNYGYTF
TRBJ1-1	few	TRBV20-1	14	.	TGCAGTGCATCAACTACAGGGTCGGACACTGAAGCTTTCTTT	CSASTTGSDTEAFF
TRBJ2-3	.	TRBV4-1	14	.	TGCGCCAGCAGCCAAGAGGACTTCACAGATACGCAGTATTTT	CASSQEDFTDTQYF
TRBJ2-1	many	TRBV29-1	11	.	TGCAGCGTTGAAACCCCCAGTGAGCAGTTCTTC	CSVETPSEQFF
TRBJ1-2	.	TRBV5-4	14	.	TGTGCCAGCAGCCAACCCGACAGTAACTATGGCTACACCTTC	CASSQPDSNYGYTF
TRBJ2-3	.	TRBV6-5	14	.	TGTGCCAGCAGCTATACAGCTGACACAGATACGCAGTATTTT	CASSYTADTDTQYF
TRBJ2-7	.	TRBV3-1	16	.	TGTGCCAGCAGCCCCTCCGGGGGTGGAGGCTACTACGAGCAGTACTTC	CASSPSGGGGYYEQYF
TRBJ1-5	.	TRBV30	14	TRBD1	TGTGCCTGGAGTAAAGGACAGGGAGGTCAGCCCCAGCATTTT	CAWSKGQGGQPQHF
TRBJ2-1	.	TRBV3-1	11	.	TGTGCCAGCAGCCGTTGGGATGAGCAGTTCTTC	CASSRWDEQFF
TRBJ1-3	.	TRBV28	13	.	TGTGCCAGCAGTCCCTTAGTTGGAAACACCATATATTTT	CASSPLVGNTIYF
TRBJ1-1	.	TRBV29-1	12	TRBD1	TGCAGCGTCAGACAGGGCGACACTGAAGCTTTCTTT	CSVRQGDTEAFF
TRBJ1-1	few	TRBV12-3/TRBV12-4	14	.	TGTGCCAGCAGTCCCTGGGGGGAAGGTACTGAAGCTTTCTTT	CASSPWGEGTEAFF
TRBJ2-6	.	TRBV12-3/TRBV12-4	15	.	TGTGCCAGCAGTTCCCGGGAACCTGGGGCCAACGTCCTGACTTTC	CASSSREPGANVLTF
TRBJ2-1	.	TRBV4-3	17	TRBD2	TGCGCCAGCAGCCAAGAAATAGCGGGGAGCTCCTACAATGAGCAGTTCTTC	CASSQEIAGSSYNEQFF
TRBJ1-1	.	TRBV5-1	14	.	TGCGCCAGCAGCTTGGGGGACGGGAACACTGAAGCTTTCTTT	CASSLGDGNTEAFF
TRBJ2-7	.	TRBV10-3	17	TRBD1	TGTGCCATCAGTGAGTCATACACCGGGACAGGGGCCTACGAGCAGTACTTC	CAISESYTGTGAYEQYF
TRBJ2-1	.	TRBV9	16	TRBD2	TGTGCCAGCAGCCCCGTAGCGGGTAGCTCCTACAATGAGCAGTTCTTC	CASSPVAGSSYNEQFF
TRBJ2-2	.	TRBV19	14	.	TGTGCCAGTGGGGGGAGGAAGAACACCGGGGAGCTGTTTTTT	CASGGRKNTGELFF
TRBJ2-5	few	TRBV29-1	15	TRBD2	TGCAGCGTTGGTGTACTAGCGGGAATTGCGGAGACCCAGTACTTC	CSVGVLAGIAETQYF
TRBJ1-3	few	TRBV4-3	17	.	TGCGCCAGCAGCCAAGAACCCAGGGCGAGCTCTGGAAACACCATATATTTT	CASSQEPRASSGNTIYF
TRBJ2-1	many	TRBV7-9	16	.	TGTGCCAGCAGCTTAGTCGGGGGAGGCTCCTACAATGAGCAGTTCTTC	CASSLVGGGSYNEQFF
TRBJ2-7	many	TRBV4-2	12	.	TGTGCCAGCAGCCAGGGACCGGACGAGCAGTACTTC	CASSQGPDEQYF
TRBJ2-7	many	TRBV5-1	14	.	TGCGCCAGCAGCTTGGTTGTTGAGGGCTACGAGCAGTACTTC	CASSLVVEGYEQYF
TRBJ1-6	few	TRBV3-1	14	.	TGTGCCAGCACCCCAGAGCGGATCGATTCACCCCTCCACTTT	CASTPERIDSPLHF
TRBJ2-7	once	TRBV20-1	14	TRBD2	TGCAGTGCTAGAGGTCCACTAGCGGGGTACGAGCAGTACTTC	CSARGPLAGYEQYF
TRBJ2-1	.	TRBV24-1	13	.	TGTGCCACCAGTGATTTGCCAGGGGGGCGGGAGTTCTTC	CATSDLPGGREFF
TRBJ2-7	few	TRBV4-1	16	.	TGCGCCAGCAGTCCAGACTGGGGTGAGAGGACCTACGAGCAGTACTTC	CASSPDWGERTYEQYF
TRBJ2-7	.	TRBV28	17	TRBD1	TGTGCCAGCAGTACCTGGACAGGATCGATATTAAGCTACGAGCAGTACTTC	CASSTWTGSILSYEQYF
TRBJ2-7	.	TRBV28	13	.	TGTGCCAGCAGTTTCTCGGAAGGAAACGAGCAGTACTTC	CASSFSEGNEQYF
TRBJ1-4	.	TRBV7-2	15	.	TGTGCCAGCAGTCTAGGTCCACAGACTAATGAAAAACTGTTTTTT	CASSLGPQTNEKLFF
TRBJ2-7	.	TRBV9	14	.	TGTGCCAGCAGCGTAGGTCAGAGTCGCTACGAGCAGTACTTC	CASSVGQSRYEQYF
TRBJ2-5	.	TRBV7-9	16	TRBD1	TGTGCCAGCAGCTTCGTGGGACAGCGTCGTGGGGAGACCCAGTACTTC	CASSFVGQRRGETQYF
TRBJ2-7	few	TRBV6-2/TRBV6-3	14	.	TGTGCCAGCAGTTACTCGCCCGATCACTACGAGCAGTACTTC	CASSYSPDHYEQYF
TRBJ2-7	many	TRBV20-1	15	.	TGCAGTGCTAGTCGATCTCTAACCGCACCCTACGAGCAGTACTTC	CSASRSLTAPYEQYF
TRBJ1-1	few	TRBV29-1	13	.	TGCAGCGTTCTGGACAGTTTGTACACTGAAGCTTTCTTT	CSVLDSLYTEAFF
TRBJ2-1	.	TRBV7-2	15	TRBD2	TGTGCCAGCAGCCTCGGACTAGTCGCCTACAATGAGCAGTTCTTC	CASSLGLVAYNEQFF
TRBJ1-2	many	TRBV21-1	14	.	TGTGCCAGCAGCAAAGTGGGGGATTTCTATGGCTACACCTTC	CASSKVGDFYGYTF
TRBJ2-1	.	TRBV5-6	13	.	TGTGCCAGCAGCTTGGTTGGGGGTGATGAGCAGTTCTTC	CASSLVGGDEQFF
TRBJ2-1	few	TRBV4-1	14	.	TGCGCCAGCAGCAAGATGGGGAGTCCGAATGAGCAGTTCTTC	CASSKMGSPNEQFF